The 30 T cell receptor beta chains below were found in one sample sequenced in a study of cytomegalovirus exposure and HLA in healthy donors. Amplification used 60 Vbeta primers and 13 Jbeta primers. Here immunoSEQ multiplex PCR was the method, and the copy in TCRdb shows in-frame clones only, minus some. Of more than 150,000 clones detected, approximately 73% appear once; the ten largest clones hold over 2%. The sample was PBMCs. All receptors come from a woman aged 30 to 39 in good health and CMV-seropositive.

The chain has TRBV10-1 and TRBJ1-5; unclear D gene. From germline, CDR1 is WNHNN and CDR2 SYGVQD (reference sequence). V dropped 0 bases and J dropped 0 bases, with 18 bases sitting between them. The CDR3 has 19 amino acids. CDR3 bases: TGCGCCAGCAGTGAGTCGCCCCCCTCCTTTCGGGGTAGCAATCAGCCCCAGCATTTT. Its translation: CASSESPPSFRGSNQPQHF.

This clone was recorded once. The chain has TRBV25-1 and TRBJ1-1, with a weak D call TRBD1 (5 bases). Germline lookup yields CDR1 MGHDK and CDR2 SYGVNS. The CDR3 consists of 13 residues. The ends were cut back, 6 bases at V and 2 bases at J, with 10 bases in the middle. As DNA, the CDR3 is TGTGCCAGCAGCCGACAGAGCAACACTGAAGCTTTCTTT. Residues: CASSRQSNTEAFF. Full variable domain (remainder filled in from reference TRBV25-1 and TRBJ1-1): EADIYQTPRYLVIGTGKKITLECSQTMGHDKMYWYQQDPGMELHLIHYSYGVNSTEKGDLSSESTVSRIRTEHFPLTLESARPSHTSQYLCASSRQSNTEAFFGQGTRLTVV.

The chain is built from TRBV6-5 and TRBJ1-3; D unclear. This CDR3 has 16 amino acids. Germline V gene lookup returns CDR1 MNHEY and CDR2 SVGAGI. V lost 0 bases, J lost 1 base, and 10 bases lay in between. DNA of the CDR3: TGTGCCAGCAGTTACTCTCTGACTGAATCTGGAAACACCATATATTTT. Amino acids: CASSYSLTESGNTIYF.

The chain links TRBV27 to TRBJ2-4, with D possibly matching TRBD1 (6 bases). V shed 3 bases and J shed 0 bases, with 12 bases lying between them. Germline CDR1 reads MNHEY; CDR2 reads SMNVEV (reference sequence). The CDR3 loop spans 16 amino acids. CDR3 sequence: CASSFRTELAKNIQYF. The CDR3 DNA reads TGTGCCAGCAGTTTCCGGACAGAATTAGCCAAAAACATTCAGTACTTC.

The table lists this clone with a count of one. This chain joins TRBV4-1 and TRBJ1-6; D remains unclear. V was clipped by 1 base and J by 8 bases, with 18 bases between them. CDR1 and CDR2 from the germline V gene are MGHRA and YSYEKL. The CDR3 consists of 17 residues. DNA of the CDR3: TGCGCCAGCAGCCAAGTACCCCTGCGAGGGTTCGATTCACCCCTCCACTTT. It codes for CASSQVPLRGFDSPLHF.

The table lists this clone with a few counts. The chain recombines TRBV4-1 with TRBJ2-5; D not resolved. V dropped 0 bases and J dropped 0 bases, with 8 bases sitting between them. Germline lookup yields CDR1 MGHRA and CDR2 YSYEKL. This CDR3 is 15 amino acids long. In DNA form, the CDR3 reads TGCGCCAGCAGCCAAGATAGAGCAAACCAAGAGACCCAGTACTTC. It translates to CASSQDRANQETQYF.

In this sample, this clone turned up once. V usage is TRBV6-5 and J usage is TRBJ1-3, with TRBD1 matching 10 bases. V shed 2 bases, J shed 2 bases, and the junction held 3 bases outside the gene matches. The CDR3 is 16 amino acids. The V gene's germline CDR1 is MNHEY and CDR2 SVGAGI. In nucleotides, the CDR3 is TGTGCCAGCAGTTACGGCGGGACAGGGGCTGGAAACACCATATATTTT. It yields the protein CASSYGGTGAGNTIYF.

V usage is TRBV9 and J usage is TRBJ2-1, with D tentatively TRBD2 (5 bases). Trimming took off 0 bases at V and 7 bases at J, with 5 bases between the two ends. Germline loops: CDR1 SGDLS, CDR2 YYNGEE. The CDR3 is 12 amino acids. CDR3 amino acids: CASSVGENEQFF. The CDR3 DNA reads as TGTGCCAGCAGCGTAGGGGAGAATGAGCAGTTCTTC.

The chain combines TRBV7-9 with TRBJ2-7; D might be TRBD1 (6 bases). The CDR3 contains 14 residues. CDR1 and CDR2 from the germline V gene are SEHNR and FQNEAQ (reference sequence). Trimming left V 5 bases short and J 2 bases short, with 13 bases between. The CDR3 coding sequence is TGTGCCAGCAGCCCTCGGACAGCCCCCTACGAGCAGTACTTC. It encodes CASSPRTAPYEQYF.

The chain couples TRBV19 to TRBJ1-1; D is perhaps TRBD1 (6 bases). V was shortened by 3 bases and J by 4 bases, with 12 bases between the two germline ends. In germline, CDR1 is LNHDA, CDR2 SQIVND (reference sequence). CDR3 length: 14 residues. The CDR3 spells CASSIDRRSTEAFF. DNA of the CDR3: TGTGCCAGTAGTATCGACAGGAGAAGCACTGAAGCTTTCTTT.

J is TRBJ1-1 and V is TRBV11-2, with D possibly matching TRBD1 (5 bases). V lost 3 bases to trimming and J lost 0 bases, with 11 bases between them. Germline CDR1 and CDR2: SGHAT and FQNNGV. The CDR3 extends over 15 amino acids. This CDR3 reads CASSLDGAMNTEAFF. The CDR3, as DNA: TGTGCCAGCAGCTTGGATGGGGCGATGAACACTGAAGCTTTCTTT.

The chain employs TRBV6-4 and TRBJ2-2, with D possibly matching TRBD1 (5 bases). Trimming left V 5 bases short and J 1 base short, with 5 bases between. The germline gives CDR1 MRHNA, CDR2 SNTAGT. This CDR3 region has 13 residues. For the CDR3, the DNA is TGTGCCAGCAGTCAGGGGAACACCGGGGAGCTGTTTTTT. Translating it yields CASSQGNTGELFF.

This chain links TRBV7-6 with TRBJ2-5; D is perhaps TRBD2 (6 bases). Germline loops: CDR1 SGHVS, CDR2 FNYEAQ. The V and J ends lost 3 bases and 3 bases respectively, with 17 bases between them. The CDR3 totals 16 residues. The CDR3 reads CASSLVFGGRKETQYF. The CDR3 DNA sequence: TGTGCCAGCAGCTTGGTGTTCGGGGGAAGAAAAGAGACCCAGTACTTC.

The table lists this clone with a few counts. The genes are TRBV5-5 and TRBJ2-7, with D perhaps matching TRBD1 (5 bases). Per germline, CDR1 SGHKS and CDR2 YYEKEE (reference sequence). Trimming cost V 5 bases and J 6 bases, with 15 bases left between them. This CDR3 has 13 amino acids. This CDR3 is CASSREQASEQYF. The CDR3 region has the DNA TGTGCCAGCAGTAGGGAACAGGCAAGCGAGCAGTACTTC.

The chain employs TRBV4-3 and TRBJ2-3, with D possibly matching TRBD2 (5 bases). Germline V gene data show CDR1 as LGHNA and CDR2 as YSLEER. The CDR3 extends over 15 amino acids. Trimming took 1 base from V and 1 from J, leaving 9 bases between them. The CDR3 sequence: CASSQGGLRTDTQYF. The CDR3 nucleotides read TGCGCCAGCAGCCAAGGTGGACTCCGCACAGATACGCAGTATTTT.

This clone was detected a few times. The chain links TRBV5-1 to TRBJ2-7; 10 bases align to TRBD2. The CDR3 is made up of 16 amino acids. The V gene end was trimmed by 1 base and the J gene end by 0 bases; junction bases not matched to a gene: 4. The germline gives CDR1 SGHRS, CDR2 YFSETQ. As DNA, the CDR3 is TGCGCCAGCAGCTTGTCTAGCGGGGGTACCTCCTACGAGCAGTACTTC. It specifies CASSLSSGGTSYEQYF.

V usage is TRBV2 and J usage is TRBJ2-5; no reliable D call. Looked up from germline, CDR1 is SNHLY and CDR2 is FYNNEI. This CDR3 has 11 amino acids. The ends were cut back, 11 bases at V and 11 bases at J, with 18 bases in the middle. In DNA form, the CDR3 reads TGTGCCGGGTTATCAAGGCAACAGCAGTACTTC. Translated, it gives CAGLSRQQQYF.

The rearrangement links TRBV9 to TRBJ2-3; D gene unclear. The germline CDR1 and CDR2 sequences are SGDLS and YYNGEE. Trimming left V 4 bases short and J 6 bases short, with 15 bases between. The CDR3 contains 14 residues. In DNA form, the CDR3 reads TGTGCCAGCAGCACCCGTCCCTCTGAGGATACGCAGTATTTT. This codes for CASSTRPSEDTQYF.

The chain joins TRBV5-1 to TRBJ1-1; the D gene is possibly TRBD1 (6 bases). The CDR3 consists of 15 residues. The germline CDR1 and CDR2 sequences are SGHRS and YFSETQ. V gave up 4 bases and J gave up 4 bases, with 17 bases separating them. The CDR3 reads CASSPFGGRSTEAFF. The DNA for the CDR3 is TGCGCCAGCAGCCCCTTCGGGGGGCGCAGCACTGAAGCTTTCTTT.

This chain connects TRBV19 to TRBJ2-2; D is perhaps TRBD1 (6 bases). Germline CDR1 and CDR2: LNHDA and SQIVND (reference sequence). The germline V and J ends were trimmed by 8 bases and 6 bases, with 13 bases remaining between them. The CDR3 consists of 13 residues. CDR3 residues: CASWGQGAGELFF. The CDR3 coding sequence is TGTGCCAGTTGGGGGCAGGGCGCCGGGGAGCTGTTTTTT.

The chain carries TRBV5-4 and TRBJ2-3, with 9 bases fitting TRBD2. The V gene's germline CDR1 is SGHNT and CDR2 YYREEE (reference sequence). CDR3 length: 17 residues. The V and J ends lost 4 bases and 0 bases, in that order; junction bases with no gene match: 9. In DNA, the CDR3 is TGTGCCAGCAGCCCACTGACTAGCGGCATTAGCACAGATACGCAGTATTTT. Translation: CASSPLTSGISTDTQYF. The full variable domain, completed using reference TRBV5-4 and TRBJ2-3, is ETGVTQSPTHLIKTRGQQVTLRCSSQSGHNTVSWYQQALGQGPQFIFQYYREEENGRGNFPPRFSGLQFPNYSSELNVNALELDDSALYLCASSPLTSGISTDTQYFGPGTRLTVL.

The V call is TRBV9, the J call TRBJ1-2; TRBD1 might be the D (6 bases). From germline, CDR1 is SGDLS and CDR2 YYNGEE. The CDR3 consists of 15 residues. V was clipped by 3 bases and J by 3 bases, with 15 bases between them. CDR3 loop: CASSAAATGYYGYTF. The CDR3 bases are TGTGCCAGCAGCGCGGCGGCTACAGGGTACTATGGCTACACCTTC. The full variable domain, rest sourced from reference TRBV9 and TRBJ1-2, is DSGVTQTPKHLITATGQRVTLRCSPRSGDLSVYWYQQSLDQGLQFLIQYYNGEERAKGNILERFSAQQFPDLHSELNLSSLELGDSALYFCASSAAATGYYGYTFGSGTRLTVV.

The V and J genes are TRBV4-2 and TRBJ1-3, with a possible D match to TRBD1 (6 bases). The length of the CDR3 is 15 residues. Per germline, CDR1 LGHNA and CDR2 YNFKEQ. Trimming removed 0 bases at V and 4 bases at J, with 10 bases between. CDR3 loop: CASSQEQGTGNTIYF. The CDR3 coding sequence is TGTGCCAGCAGCCAAGAACAGGGAACAGGAAACACCATATATTTT.

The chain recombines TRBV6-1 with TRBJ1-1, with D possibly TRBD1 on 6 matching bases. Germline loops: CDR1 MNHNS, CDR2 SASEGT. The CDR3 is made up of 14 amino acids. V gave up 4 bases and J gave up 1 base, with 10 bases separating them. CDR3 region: CASSGGHKNTEAFF. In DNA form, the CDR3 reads TGTGCCAGCAGTGGGGGACATAAGAACACTGAAGCTTTCTTT.

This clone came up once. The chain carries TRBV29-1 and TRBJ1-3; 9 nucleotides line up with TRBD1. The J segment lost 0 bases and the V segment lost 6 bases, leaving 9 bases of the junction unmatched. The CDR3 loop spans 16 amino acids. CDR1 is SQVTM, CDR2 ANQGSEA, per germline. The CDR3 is CSVDSGTGYSGNTIYF. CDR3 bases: TGCAGCGTGGACTCCGGGACAGGGTACTCTGGAAACACCATATATTTT.

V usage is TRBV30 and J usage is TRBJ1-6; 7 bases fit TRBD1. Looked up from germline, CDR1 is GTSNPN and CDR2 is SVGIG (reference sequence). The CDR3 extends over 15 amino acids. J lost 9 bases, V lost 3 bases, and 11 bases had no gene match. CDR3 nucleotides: TGTGCCTGGAGGTTTGGAGGGACAGAGGGTTCACCCCTCCACTTT. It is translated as CAWRFGGTEGSPLHF.

The CDR3 spells CASSSSAPGTGNTEAFF. CDR3 sequence (DNA): TGTGCCAGCAGCTCGAGCGCCCCCGGGACAGGGAACACTGAAGCTTTCTTT. V usage is TRBV7-9 and J usage is TRBJ1-1, with 8 bases that match TRBD1. The CDR3 is 17 residues long. Trimming at V came to 4 bases and at J to 1 base, leaving 11 bases not matched to a gene. Per germline, CDR1 SEHNR and CDR2 FQNEAQ (reference sequence).

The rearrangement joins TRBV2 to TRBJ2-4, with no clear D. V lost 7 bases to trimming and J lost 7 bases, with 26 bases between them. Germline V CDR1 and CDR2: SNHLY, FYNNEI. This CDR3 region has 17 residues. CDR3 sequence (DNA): TGTGCCAGCAAAAGCCCTCGTGGCGGCCCTGCCTCGAACATTCAGTACTTC. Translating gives CASKSPRGGPASNIQYF.

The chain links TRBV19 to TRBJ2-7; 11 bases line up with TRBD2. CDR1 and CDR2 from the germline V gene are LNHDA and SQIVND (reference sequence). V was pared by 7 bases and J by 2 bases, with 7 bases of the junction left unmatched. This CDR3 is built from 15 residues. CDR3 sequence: CASKASGGPTYEQYF. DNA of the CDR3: TGTGCCAGTAAGGCTAGCGGGGGGCCTACCTACGAGCAGTACTTC.

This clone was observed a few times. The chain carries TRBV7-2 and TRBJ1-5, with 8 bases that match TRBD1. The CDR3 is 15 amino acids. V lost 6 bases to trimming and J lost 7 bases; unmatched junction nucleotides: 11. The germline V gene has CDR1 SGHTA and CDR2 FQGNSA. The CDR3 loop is CASSSTGERGQPQHF. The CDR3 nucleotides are TGTGCCAGCAGTTCGACAGGGGAACGTGGACAGCCCCAGCATTTT. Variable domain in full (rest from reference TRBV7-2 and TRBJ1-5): GAGVSQSPSNKVTEKGKDVELRCDPISGHTALYWYRQSLGQGLEFLIYFQGNSAPDKSGLPSDRFSAERTGGSVSTLTIQRTQQEDSAVYLCASSSTGERGQPQHFGDGTRLSIL.